This T cell receptor (beta chain) was recorded in a study of beta chain features in type 1 diabetes. Blood was collected once per donor into heparin, averaging about 116 mL. Sorting produced populations that all topped 95% purity. Comment on this clone: Its matching antigen is unknown. Different DNA sequences within this sample yield the same CDR3.

The sequenced template was cDNA made from the entire isolated RNA. Only in-frame clones appear in the TCRdb table, and some are missing; sequencing was by immunoSEQ multiplex PCR. In the table there are some 500,000 clones, over 9.5% of which are singletons. Overall study findings and caveats: A closer apparent resemblance between naive, central memory and Treg TCRB repertoires was seen in patients than in healthy donors.

Losses at the gene ends were 4 bases for V and 6 bases for J; bases not matched to a gene: 2. CDR3 length equals 14 residues. Germline V gives CDR1 ENHRY, CDR2 SYGVKD. Sample: naive CD4+ T cells from blood. The chain recombines TRBV10-3 with TRBJ2-3, with 12 bases fitting TRBD2. This receptor was obtained from a woman younger than 35 in good health. The CDR3 reads CAISGLAGADTQYF. Written as DNA, the CDR3 is TGTGCCATCAGTGGACTAGCGGGAGCTGATACGCAGTATTTT.